A single sample is the source of the 8 T cell receptor beta chains below, sequenced in a study of early T cells in non-severe SARS-CoV-2 infection (dated by TCRdb to the early 2020s). Receptor amplification or capture employed 5' RACE. The listed sequencing device is NextSeq 500. TCRdb reworked the public reads: Q25 trimming with fastp, MiXCR clone assembly, productive beta chains retained. Each CDR3 protein gets just one entry, which takes the most common genes and DNA from the rows behind it. This sample lists about 58,000 distinct CDR3 sequences; around 12% were detected once. Around 3.8% of the sample is taken by the ten largest. The sample taken for sequencing was whole blood. These receptors originate from an adult who was a healthcare worker with PCR-confirmed SARS-CoV-2 infection or an uninfected control (not recorded which).

About this clonotype itself: One end of the junction varies from germline; a read error may be responsible. The chain joins TRBV7-6 to TRBJ2-3; 9 positions agree with TRBD1. CDR3 size: 17 residues. Germline CDR1 SGHVS, CDR2 FNYEAQ. CDR3 bases: TGTGCCAGCAGCTTAGTCGCGGGACAGGGTGGCACAGATACGCAGTTTTTT. Translating gives CASSLVAGQGGTDTQFF. The whole variable domain, remainder taken from reference TRBV7-6 and TRBJ2-3, is GAGVSQSPRYKVTKRGQDVALRCDPISGHVSLYWYRQALGQGPEFLTYFNYEAQQDKSGLPNDRFSAERPEGSISTLTIQRTEQRDSAMYRCASSLVAGQGGTDTQFFGPGTRLTVL.

This clonotype was observed a handful of times. The chain combines TRBV28 with TRBJ2-1; no clear D. This CDR3 has 14 amino acids. V lost 7 bases and J lost 5, with 15 bases in between. Per the germline V gene, CDR1 is MDHEN and CDR2 is SYDVKM. Here the CDR3 reads CASTLLGINNEQFF. CDR3 nucleotide sequence: TGTGCCAGCACATTGCTAGGGATTAACAATGAGCAGTTCTTC.

The chain links TRBV24-1 to TRBJ2-2; D remains unclear. CDR3 length equals 15 residues. Germline CDR1 and CDR2: KGHDR and SFDVKD. The V gene lost 4 bases and the J gene lost 1 base, with 9 bases spanning the gap. The CDR3 DNA is TGTGCCACCAGTGAAAGGGCCCGGAACACCGGGGAGCTGTTTTTT. It yields the protein CATSERARNTGELFF.

The chain's CDR3 is CARLGGEQYF. Here the CDR3 DNA reads TGTGCCAGACTCGGGGGCGAGCAGTACTTC. This chain links TRBV21-1 with TRBJ2-7; TRBD1 was called by the table and not checked on the DNA. TRBV21-1 is annotated as a pseudogene. The length of the CDR3 is 10 residues.

This clonotype came up a few times. Written as DNA, the CDR3 is TGCAGCGCTCCCCGGGGGCGCGAGCAGTACTTC. Amino acids: CSAPRGREQYF. V usage is TRBV20-1 and J usage is TRBJ2-7; D may match TRBD1 or TRBD2 (6 bases each). This CDR3 is 11 amino acids long. The V gene's germline CDR1 is DFQATT and CDR2 SNEGSKA (reference sequence).

The chain links TRBV4-1 to TRBJ2-7; 8 nucleotides agree with TRBD1. Trimming took 3 bases from V and 1 from J; bases not matched to a gene: 2. The CDR3 sequence is 14 residues long. Germline V lookup: CDR1 MGHRA, CDR2 YSYEKL. CDR3 in DNA: TGCGCCAGCAGCCACGGACAGGGATCCTACGAGCAGTACTTC. It yields the protein CASSHGQGSYEQYF.

The sample holds a few counts of this clonotype. V is TRBV7-8 and J is TRBJ2-5; 16 nucleotides line up with TRBD2. Trimming cost V 5 bases and J 5 bases; bases outside gene matches: 11. Germline V gene data show CDR1 as SGHVS and CDR2 as FQNEAQ. This CDR3 has 18 amino acids. CDR3 coding DNA: TGTGCCAGCAGCAGCTCCGGGACTAGCGGGAGGGCCCGGGAGACCCAGTACTTC. It yields the protein CASSSSGTSGRARETQYF.

This clonotype was counted many times. V gene TRBV7-6 combines with J gene TRBJ2-7; the match to TRBD2 covers 10 bases. V lost 5 bases to trimming and J lost 2 bases; unmatched junction nucleotides: 6. Germline loops: CDR1 SGHVS, CDR2 FNYEAQ. The CDR3 runs 15 residues. The CDR3, as DNA: TGTGCCAGCAGCCCACGGACTAGCGGTCCCTACGAGCAGTACTTC. Its translation: CASSPRTSGPYEQYF.